One and the same sample provided the 30 T cell receptor beta chains below, sequenced in a study of beta chain features in type 1 diabetes. Every isolated RNA sample was fully reverse transcribed, so sequencing captured expressed TCRB transcripts. TCRdb's table, derived via immunoSEQ multiplex PCR, lists solely in-frame clones and lacks some. In the table there are about 900,000 clones, around a sixth of which are singletons. Sequences were obtained from naive CD4+ T cells from blood. Receptor source: a woman between 18 and 30 years old in good health.

This clone has only a few counts. The CDR3 here is CASSLERDVKYF. The CDR3 region has the DNA TGTGCCAGCAGTTTAGAGCGGGATGTTAAGTACTTC. The rearrangement links TRBV28 to TRBJ2-4; 7 nucleotides agree with TRBD2. CDR3 length: 12 amino acids. Per germline, CDR1 MDHEN and CDR2 SYDVKM. The V segment lost 2 bases and the J segment 14 bases; nucleotides outside the gene matches: 6.

In its sample, this clone was seen a few times. CDR3 protein: CASSLAESQPQHF. CDR3 nucleotide sequence: TGTGCCAGCAGCTTAGCAGAGTCACAGCCCCAGCATTTT. V usage is TRBV7-9 and J usage is TRBJ1-5; D remains unclear. This CDR3 has 13 residues. Trimming stripped 0 bases from V and 7 bases from J, with 7 bases between. The V gene's germline CDR1 is SEHNR and CDR2 FQNEAQ (reference sequence).

The gene calls are TRBV29-1 and TRBJ2-1; TRBD2 agrees at 8 bases. This CDR3 spans 15 amino acids. The germline gives CDR1 SQVTM, CDR2 ANQGSEA. V was clipped by 1 base and J by 4 bases; unmatched bases: 6. CDR3 amino acids: CSVEAGAGGYNEQFF. As DNA, the CDR3 is TGCAGCGTTGAAGCGGGGGCGGGAGGTTACAATGAGCAGTTCTTC.

The chain carries TRBV28 and TRBJ2-2; D unresolved. The CDR3 consists of 18 residues. Per germline, CDR1 MDHEN and CDR2 SYDVKM. Trimming removed 5 bases at V and 5 bases at J, with 24 bases between. The DNA of the CDR3 is TGTGCCAGCAGTCCTCTTTACCCCGATTGGGGTCCGACCGGGGAGCTGTTTTTT. It translates to CASSPLYPDWGPTGELFF.

This chain uses TRBV6-5 with TRBJ1-4, with D possibly matching TRBD1 (5 bases). CDR3 length equals 14 residues. CDR1 is MNHEY, CDR2 SVGAGI, per germline. Between the trimmed V and J ends, which lost 4 bases and 5 bases, there was a span of 11 bases. The CDR3 reads CASSFSGGNEKLFF. As DNA, the CDR3 is TGTGCCAGCAGTTTTTCGGGGGGAAATGAAAAACTGTTTTTT.

The gene calls are TRBV5-6 and TRBJ2-3; 8 bases agree with TRBD2. From germline, CDR1 is SGHDT and CDR2 YYEEEE. J gave up 4 bases and V 1 base, and 2 bases lay outside the gene matches. The CDR3 loop spans 14 amino acids. This chain's CDR3 is CASSLPTSADTQYF. Here the CDR3 DNA reads TGTGCCAGCAGCTTGCCGACTAGCGCAGATACGCAGTATTTT.

The rearrangement uses TRBV27 and TRBJ1-1, with TRBD1 as a possible D gene (5 bases). The CDR3 is made up of 14 amino acids. The V and J ends lost 6 bases and 5 bases respectively, with 16 bases between them. Germline V gives CDR1 MNHEY, CDR2 SMNVEV (reference sequence). CDR3 nucleotides: TGTGCCAGCAGGCCCATCGGGGGAAGGACTGAAGCTTTCTTT. Amino acid sequence: CASRPIGGRTEAFF.

This clone was seen a handful of times. This chain links TRBV7-9 with TRBJ1-2, with 8 bases aligning to TRBD1. Trimming took 1 base from V and 14 from J; bases not matched to a gene: 18. The CDR3 is 16 residues long. Germline assignment: CDR1 SEHNR and CDR2 FQNEAQ (reference sequence). Here the CDR3 reads CASSLVSRSDRGIFTF. For the CDR3, the DNA is TGTGCCAGCAGCTTAGTATCCCGAAGCGACAGGGGAATCTTTACCTTC.

The gene calls are TRBV7-2 and TRBJ1-5; D not certain. Between the trimmed V and J ends, which lost 0 bases and 0 bases, there was a span of 9 bases. CDR1 is SGHTA, CDR2 FQGNSA, per germline. CDR3 size: 16 residues. Here the CDR3 reads CASSLAGSASNQPQHF. As DNA, the CDR3 is TGTGCCAGCAGCTTAGCCGGCTCAGCTAGCAATCAGCCCCAGCATTTT.

This clone was counted a few times. The gene calls are TRBV7-2 and TRBJ2-1, with D maybe TRBD1 (5 bases). CDR1 SGHTA and CDR2 FQGNSA come from the germline V gene. This CDR3 has 12 amino acids. V was shortened by 5 bases and J by 9 bases, with 11 bases between the two germline ends. The CDR3 DNA sequence: TGTGCCAGCAGCACTAATCAGGGTGAGCAGTTCTTC. Protein product: CASSTNQGEQFF.

This clone was counted only a few times. V is TRBV28 and J is TRBJ1-4, with unresolved D. Germline V gives CDR1 MDHEN, CDR2 SYDVKM. The CDR3 contains 14 residues. V was cut by 3 bases and J by 8 bases, with 13 bases left in between. The CDR3 loop reads CASSLSNGWEKLFF. CDR3 sequence (DNA): TGTGCCAGCAGTTTGAGCAACGGTTGGGAAAAACTGTTTTTT. Supplemented by reference TRBV28 and TRBJ1-4, the full variable domain reads DVKVTQSSRYLVKRTGEKVFLECVQDMDHENMFWYRQDPGLGLRLIYFSYDVKMKEKGDIPEGYSVSREKKERFSLILESASTNQTSMYLCASSLSNGWEKLFFGSGTQLSVL.

The CDR3 region is CASSFSTGSYNEQFF. In DNA form, the CDR3 reads TGCGCCAGCAGCTTTTCGACAGGCTCCTACAATGAGCAGTTCTTC. The V gene is TRBV5-1, the J gene TRBJ2-1, with D possibly matching TRBD1 (6 bases). Germline CDR1 and CDR2: SGHRS and YFSETQ. This CDR3 spans 15 amino acids. V was pared by 2 bases and J by 0 bases, with 9 bases between.

V usage is TRBV4-2 and J usage is TRBJ2-1, with unresolved D. V lost 4 bases, J lost 0 bases, and 10 bases lay in between. The length of the CDR3 is 15 residues. Germline V gene lookup returns CDR1 LGHNA and CDR2 YNFKEQ. The CDR3: CASSPSVNSYNEQFF. The CDR3 region has the DNA TGTGCCAGCAGCCCAAGCGTAAACTCCTACAATGAGCAGTTCTTC.

The chain couples TRBV27 to TRBJ1-2, with TRBD1 matching 7 bases. V was pared by 4 bases and J by 8 bases, with 4 bases of the junction left unmatched. Germline CDR1 and CDR2: MNHEY and SMNVEV (reference sequence). This CDR3 spans 12 amino acids. This chain's CDR3 is CASSSTGSGYTF. CDR3 DNA sequence: TGTGCCAGCAGTTCGACAGGGAGCGGCTACACCTTC.

The genes are TRBV28 and TRBJ2-1; D not resolved. Between the trimmed V and J ends, which lost 6 bases and 10 bases, there was a span of 13 bases. This CDR3 is 12 amino acids long. The germline V gene encodes CDR1 MDHEN and CDR2 SYDVKM. CDR3 nucleotide sequence: TGTGCCAGCAGATCTACGGTCCAGGAGCAGTTCTTC. It codes for CASRSTVQEQFF.

This chain's CDR3 is CASSNSHHQGPSNTGELFF. In nucleotides, the CDR3 is TGTGCCAGCAGCAACTCGCATCACCAGGGGCCCTCGAACACCGGGGAGCTGTTTTTT. The chain uses TRBV7-6 and TRBJ2-2; TRBD1 is a possible D gene (6 bases). The CDR3 is made up of 19 amino acids. V dropped 5 bases and J dropped 0 bases, with 22 bases sitting between them. Germline CDR1 reads SGHVS; CDR2 reads FNYEAQ.

This clone occurred a few times. The chain has TRBV10-3 and TRBJ1-3; D not certain. There are 14 residues in the CDR3. V lost 6 bases and J lost 0, with 9 bases in between. Germline CDR1 is ENHRY and CDR2 is SYGVKD. The CDR3: CAISEANSGNTIYF. The CDR3 DNA is TGTGCCATCAGCGAGGCCAACTCTGGAAACACCATATATTTT.

This rearrangement joins TRBV7-9 to TRBJ1-2; D may be TRBD1 (5 bases). The V end lost 2 bases, the J end lost 1 base, and 8 bases lay between the germline ends. This CDR3 is 14 amino acids long. Germline V lookup: CDR1 SEHNR, CDR2 FQNEAQ (reference sequence). The CDR3 DNA is TGTGCCAGCAGCTTAATGCAGGGTAACTATGGCTACACCTTC. Translating it yields CASSLMQGNYGYTF. Full variable domain (remainder filled in from reference TRBV7-9 and TRBJ1-2): DTGVSQNPRHKITKRGQNVTFRCDPISEHNRLYWYRQTLGQGPEFLTYFQNEAQLEKSRLLSDRFSAERPKGSFSTLEIQRTEQGDSAMYLCASSLMQGNYGYTFGSGTRLTVV.

The rearrangement links TRBV5-1 to TRBJ1-5; TRBD1 might be the D (5 bases). Germline CDR1 and CDR2: SGHRS and YFSETQ. This CDR3 has 13 residues. The germline V and J ends were trimmed by 2 bases and 6 bases, with 9 bases remaining between them. This chain's CDR3 is CASSFEGAQPQHF. CDR3 coding DNA: TGCGCCAGCAGCTTTGAAGGGGCTCAGCCCCAGCATTTT.

A few counts support this clone. The chain employs TRBV7-2 and TRBJ2-1; 7 nucleotides line up with TRBD1. Germline loops: CDR1 SGHTA, CDR2 FQGNSA. The CDR3 runs to 15 residues. The J segment lost 8 bases and the V segment lost 5 bases, leaving 12 bases of the junction unmatched. The CDR3 DNA reads as TGTGCCAGCAGCACCTGGACAGGACGCTCGGATGAGCAGTTCTTC. Amino acid sequence: CASSTWTGRSDEQFF.

The J gene is TRBJ2-1, the V gene TRBV15; TRBD2 agrees at 11 bases. The CDR3 has 16 amino acids. The trim removed 1 base at V and 8 bases at J, leaving 7 bases unmatched. Germline V CDR1 and CDR2: LNHNV, YYDKDF (reference sequence). The CDR3 DNA is TGTGCCACCAGCAGAGTGAAACTAGCGGGAGTGGATGAGCAGTTCTTC. Translation: CATSRVKLAGVDEQFF.

The chain couples TRBV19 to TRBJ2-7; 9 nucleotides agree with TRBD1. The CDR3 consists of 13 residues. Trimming at V came to 10 bases and at J to 3 bases, leaving 7 bases not matched to a gene. The germline gives CDR1 LNHDA, CDR2 SQIVND (reference sequence). The CDR3 DNA sequence: TGTGCCACCAGCCGGGACAGGGACTACGAGCAGTACTTC. Amino acid sequence: CATSRDRDYEQYF. Variable domain in full (rest from reference TRBV19 and TRBJ2-7): DGGITQSPKYLFRKEGQNVTLSCEQNLNHDAMYWYRQDPGQGLRLIYYSQIVNDFQKGDIAEGYSVSREKKESFPLTVTSAQKNPTAFYLCATSRDRDYEQYFGPGTRLTVT.

This chain's CDR3 is CASTQNYNEQFF. Here the CDR3 DNA reads TGTGCCAGCACACAGAACTACAATGAGCAGTTCTTC. The chain is built from TRBV28 and TRBJ2-1; D gene uncertain. V dropped 7 bases and J dropped 3 bases, with 7 bases sitting between them. The CDR3 length is 12 residues. Germline CDR1 reads MDHEN; CDR2 reads SYDVKM.

This clone has only a few counts. The chain is built from TRBV18 and TRBJ2-5; D remains ambiguous. Trimming stripped 6 bases from V and 5 bases from J, with 13 bases between. Per germline, CDR1 KGHSH and CDR2 LQKENI. The CDR3 has 13 amino acids. CDR3 loop: CASSTELRETQYF. The CDR3 bases are TGTGCCAGCTCGACGGAACTAAGGGAGACCCAGTACTTC.

This clone was seen only a few times. J is TRBJ2-7 and V is TRBV28, with D unresolved. Germline lookup yields CDR1 MDHEN and CDR2 SYDVKM. This CDR3 has 13 amino acids. V dropped 3 bases and J dropped 2 bases, with 8 bases sitting between them. The CDR3 reads CASSFPHAYEQYF. The DNA for the CDR3 is TGTGCCAGCAGTTTCCCCCATGCCTACGAGCAGTACTTC.

The V and J genes are TRBV6-5 and TRBJ2-5; 8 bases are shared with TRBD1. Germline CDR1 is MNHEY and CDR2 is SVGAGI. The length of the CDR3 is 14 residues. J gave up 4 bases and V 2 bases, and 3 bases lay outside the gene matches. CDR3 DNA sequence: TGTGCCAGCAGTTACGACAGGGGAGGAGAGACCCAGTACTTC. Translating it yields CASSYDRGGETQYF.

The chain couples TRBV11-2 to TRBJ2-3; no definite D call. Germline values: CDR1 SGHAT, CDR2 FQNNGV. This CDR3 is 14 amino acids long. The ends were cut back, 3 bases at V and 0 bases at J, with 7 bases in the middle. The CDR3 coding sequence is TGTGCCAGCAGCTTCACAGCTAGCACAGATACGCAGTATTTT. This gives the protein CASSFTASTDTQYF.

The chain couples TRBV18 to TRBJ1-1; D not certain. CDR1 is KGHSH and CDR2 is LQKENI in the germline V gene. The germline V and J ends were trimmed by 3 bases and 0 bases, with 14 bases remaining between them. The CDR3 is 16 residues long. The CDR3 coding sequence is TGTGCCAGCTCACCTGATCTACAACTGATGAACACTGAAGCTTTCTTT. The encoded protein is CASSPDLQLMNTEAFF.

In its sample, this clone was seen once. V gene TRBV2 combines with J gene TRBJ1-2; 8 positions match TRBD1. V shed 3 bases, J shed 4 bases, and the junction held 7 bases outside the gene matches. The length of the CDR3 is 15 residues. Germline V gene lookup returns CDR1 SNHLY and CDR2 FYNNEI. The CDR3: CASSESQGAFYGYTF. The CDR3 DNA reads TGTGCCAGCAGTGAGTCCCAGGGGGCTTTCTATGGCTACACCTTC.

The sample holds a few counts of this clone. This sequence joins TRBV5-6 and TRBJ2-7; possibly TRBD1 or TRBD2 for D (6 bases each). Germline loops: CDR1 SGHDT, CDR2 YYEEEE. Trimming took off 4 bases at V and 6 bases at J, with 20 bases between the two ends. CDR3 size: 15 residues. As DNA, the CDR3 is TGTGCCAGCAGCCGCGGAGGGGGTCAGGGATTCGAGCAGTACTTC. This translates into CASSRGGGQGFEQYF.